The 15 T cell receptor beta chains presented below share a single source sample, sequenced in a study of blood T cells in healthy people across ages. For the second PCR, which ran for roughly 7 to 11 cycles, a sample-barcoded 5' primer and a J-beta primer mix were used. From the 5' RACE reads, TCRdb called clonotypes with MiXCR, one entry per CDR3 protein. In the table there are just over 800,000 distinct CDR3 sequences, 62% of which are singletons. The sequencing input was blood. Receptors were obtained from a man aged 30 to 39 in good health.

This clonotype has more than one count but fewer than ten. The chain combines TRBV9 with TRBJ2-3; D is perhaps TRBD1 or TRBD2 (6 bases each). Trimming shortened V by 0 bases and J by 2 bases, and 13 bases separated the two germline ends. The CDR3 sequence is 16 residues long. Germline CDR1 is SGDLS and CDR2 is YYNGEE. CDR3 DNA sequence: TGTGCCAGCAGCGTAGAGGGGGGTACCTCCACAGATACGCAGTATTTT. Translated, it gives CASSVEGGTSTDTQYF.

V gene TRBV7-9 combines with J gene TRBJ1-2, with no clear D. V was trimmed by 0 bases and J by 4 bases, leaving 18 bases between them. This CDR3 spans 17 amino acids. Germline values: CDR1 SEHNR, CDR2 FQNEAQ (reference sequence). CDR3 bases: TGTGCCAGCAGCTTAGCCCGAACAGCGAGCATACCCTATGGCTACACCTTC. This codes for CASSLARTASIPYGYTF. Full variable domain (missing parts from reference TRBV7-9 and TRBJ1-2): DTGVSQNPRHKITKRGQNVTFRCDPISEHNRLYWYRQTLGQGPEFLTYFQNEAQLEKSRLLSDRFSAERPKGSFSTLEIQRTEQGDSAMYLCASSLARTASIPYGYTFGSGTRLTVV.

The chain recombines TRBV7-2 with TRBJ2-3, with 7 bases aligning to TRBD1. Per germline, CDR1 SGHTA and CDR2 FQGNSA. V dropped 1 base and J dropped 2; count of bases not matched to a gene: 9. The CDR3 length is 17 residues. As DNA, the CDR3 is TGTGCCAGCAGCTTAGAAGGGGGCCGCCGCCTCACAGATACGCAGTATTTT. This gives the protein CASSLEGGRRLTDTQYF.

This clonotype occurred a few times. The V and J genes are TRBV20-1 and TRBJ2-7, with D uncertain. Germline values: CDR1 DFQATT, CDR2 SNEGSKA (reference sequence). The CDR3 sequence is 11 residues long. V was clipped by 1 base and J by 3 bases, with 4 bases between them. The DNA of the CDR3 is TGCAGTGCTAGAGCTGACTACGAGCAGTACTTC. Protein sequence: CSARADYEQYF.

This clonotype was counted a few times. The chain couples TRBV30 to TRBJ2-5, with TRBD2 as a possible D gene (6 bases). The length of the CDR3 is 15 residues. The V gene lost 2 bases and the J gene lost 2 bases, with 15 bases spanning the gap. Germline CDR1 is GTSNPN and CDR2 is SVGIG (reference sequence). The CDR3 loop is CAWSLPLGGQETQYF. The DNA of the CDR3 is TGTGCCTGGAGTCTCCCTCTGGGGGGTCAAGAGACCCAGTACTTC.

There are a few counts of this clonotype. The chain links TRBV7-2 to TRBJ1-5; D is unresolved. Deletions cut 3 bases from V and 7 bases from J, with 10 bases between. This CDR3 has 13 amino acids. Germline lookup yields CDR1 SGHTA and CDR2 FQGNSA. The CDR3 coding sequence is TGTGCCAGCAGCTTGATAAGGGAGCAGCCCCAGCATTTT. Its protein is CASSLIREQPQHF.

The chain recombines TRBV28 with TRBJ1-4; D is ambiguous. This CDR3 has 13 amino acids. Between the trimmed V and J ends, which lost 7 bases and 5 bases, there was a span of 11 bases. CDR1 and CDR2 (germline): MDHEN, SYDVKM. The DNA for the CDR3 is TGTGCCAGCATCCGCGGATGGAATGAAAAACTGTTTTTT. Protein sequence: CASIRGWNEKLFF.

As DNA, the CDR3 is TGCAGTGCTAGATTTCCCGACGACAGGGTGGGGGAGCAGTACTTC. This translates into CSARFPDDRVGEQYF. This chain links TRBV20-1 with TRBJ2-7, with 7 bases lining up with TRBD1. CDR1 and CDR2 from the germline V gene are DFQATT and SNEGSKA (reference sequence). V trimming: 2 bases; J trimming: 7 bases; junction bases outside the gene matches: 14. This CDR3 region has 15 residues.

The chain employs TRBV28 and TRBJ2-5; D is possibly TRBD2 (5 bases). The CDR3 length is 14 residues. Trimming removed 4 bases from V and 4 bases from J, with 13 bases in between. In germline, CDR1 is MDHEN, CDR2 SYDVKM. The CDR3 here is CASSSTRSGETQYF. DNA for the CDR3: TGTGCCAGCAGTTCTACTAGATCCGGAGAGACCCAGTACTTC.

CDR3 loop: CASSAGTSYNSPLHF. In nucleotides, the CDR3 is TGTGCCAGCAGTGCAGGGACAAGTTATAATTCACCCCTCCACTTT. The chain is built from TRBV12-3 or TRBV12-4 and TRBJ1-6; maybe TRBD1 (6 bases). With 5 bases removed from V and 4 bases from J, the gap between germline ends came to 12 bases. The CDR3 is 15 residues long.

This sequence joins TRBV2 and TRBJ2-4; a possible D gene is TRBD1 (6 bases). The CDR3 runs 16 residues. The V gene lost 7 bases and the J gene lost 3 bases, with 19 bases spanning the gap. Per germline, CDR1 SNHLY and CDR2 FYNNEI. For the CDR3, the DNA is TGTGCCAGCAAGTCTTACAGATCAGGGGTCAAAAACATTCAGTACTTC. Its translation: CASKSYRSGVKNIQYF.

DNA for the CDR3: TGTGCCACCAGCAGAGGGGTGGGCGAGCCGGATACGCAGTATTTT. Translated: CATSRGVGEPDTQYF. The chain combines TRBV15 with TRBJ2-3; D is ambiguous. Germline-derived CDR1 and CDR2 are LNHNV and YYDKDF (reference sequence). Trimming cost V 1 base and J 6 bases, with 14 bases left between them. CDR3 length: 15 amino acids.

This clonotype was detected a few times. The junction departs from the called germline gene at one end, perhaps through a read error. CDR3 region: CASSDGQPYEQYF. CDR3 in DNA: TGTGCCAGCAGTGATGGACAGCCTTACGAACAGTACTTC. The chain combines TRBV6-2 or TRBV6-3 with TRBJ2-7; D perhaps matches TRBD1 (6 bases). This CDR3 is built from 13 residues. CDR1 and CDR2 from the germline V gene are MNHEY and SVGEGT.

Only a few counts were recorded for this clonotype. This sequence joins TRBV29-1 and TRBJ2-7, with TRBD1 as a possible D gene (5 bases). The J call is uncertain, as TRBJ2-5 better fits the DNA end. Germline loops: CDR1 SQVTM, CDR2 ANQGSEA. This CDR3 comprises 11 residues. CDR3: CSVDRVGTQYF. In nucleotides, the CDR3 is TGCAGCGTTGACAGGGTCGGGACCCAGTACTTC.

In this sample, this clonotype turned up once. This chain connects TRBV20-1 to TRBJ2-1, with TRBD1 identical over 9 bases. The CDR3 sequence is 14 residues long. CDR1 DFQATT and CDR2 SNEGSKA come from the germline V gene (reference sequence). J lost 6 bases, V lost 2 bases, and 5 bases had no gene match. The CDR3 nucleotides are TGCAGTGCTAGACGGGGACAGGGCCTCAATGAGCAGTTCTTC. Its translation is CSARRGQGLNEQFF.